This T cell receptor beta chain emerged from a study of blood T cell repertoires in COVID-19. Study-wide context: The United States, Italy and Spain provided the acute and convalescent COVID-19 samples. Nucleic acid was either cDNA or gDNA, and it came from T cells, B-cell-depleted T cells, or PBMCs.

The CDR3 consists of 13 residues. Trimming removed 5 bases at V and 9 bases at J, with 14 bases between. In germline, CDR1 is MNHEY, CDR2 SVGAGI. Original processing methods: How many nucleated cells were present was estimated from reference gene primer amplification. The method was immunoSEQ multiplex PCR; TCRdb's version includes in-frame clones alone and lacks a portion of them. D and trimming were read from the DNA, whereas the V and J calls and clone size are those reported in that table. The sample yields about 110,000 clones, less than 85% seen once. This TCR derives from a woman older than 75 with acute or convalescent COVID-19. The sample taken for sequencing was peripheral blood. This chain uses TRBV6-5 with TRBJ1-5; the D is unclear. The CDR3 reads CASSPRPRGPQHF. The CDR3 DNA reads TGTGCCAGCAGTCCTCGACCCCGCGGGCCCCAGCATTTT.